This T cell receptor beta chain was obtained from a study of high-grade serous ovarian cancer treatment subgroups (dated by TCRdb to the early 2020s). Describing the broader study: On average, sequencing produced more than 13,000 reads and 6,500 to 9,000 unique TCR beta rearrangements for each sample. Of the 30 or so patients in the cohort, around ten had no residual disease after primary surgery (R0), around ten were excellent NACT responders, and around ten were poor NACT responders. One primary tumor sample and two metastatic tumor samples were collected from each patient, for a total of 90 or so samples. Under a laparoscopic triage algorithm, patients with high-grade serous ovarian cancer were grouped by complete gross resection or by neoadjuvant chemotherapy response, and the study profiled the TCR beta repertoires of these patients. Study-wide findings and limitations: Spatial information was not captured by bulk tumor TCR sequencing, so insight into HGSC tumor complexity and diversity was limited. Tumors from the same patient had repertoire similarity ranging from roughly 0.1 to 0.8, while tumors from different patients showed almost no similarity. TCR clonal relatedness was found to be positively correlated with neoantigen level and, by trend, with copy number variation and mutation load derived from whole-genome sequencing. The TCR repertoire analyses centered on CDR3, and CDR1 and CDR2 were not analyzed.

The roughly 100 tumor samples underwent high-throughput TCR profiling using ImmunoSEQ. Per the source publication's procedure: Richness (unique productive sequences), clonality, evenness and relatedness were included as repertoire diversity metrics, and similarity between samples was assessed with the Bhattacharyya coefficient. Conclusions stayed consistent in a sensitivity analysis that left out TCRs with fewer than two reads. As stored in TCRdb, this immuneACCESS dataset retains in-frame rearrangements with V and J assigned. A fraction of the clones does not appear; measured against another copy, unresolved V genes explain less than half of the discrepancy, and the remainder lacks a known reason. V, J and clone size derive from that table, while D and trimming were established from the DNA sequence. The sample table holds over 9,000 clones, of which around four fifths were seen once. The ten largest account for under 8% of the sample.

Tumor samples were obtained before definitive surgery or chemotherapy. Genomic DNA was extracted by the MD Anderson Biospecimen Extraction Resource, and TCR sequencing was done by the MD Anderson Cancer Genomics Laboratory. Turning to this clone: Its binding antigen is unknown. No qualities accompany the bases; no much larger clone lies one base away.

CDR1 is given as MGHRA and CDR2 as YSYEKL, both from the germline V gene. Trimming takes 1 base from V and 8 bases from J, and the germline ends sit 21 bases apart. The CDR3 numbers 17 residues from cysteine through phenylalanine. Only CDR3 DNA remains: 51 bases, in frame from the first base. This TCR was recovered from a human donor with high-grade serous ovarian cancer. The sequence links TRBV4-1 to TRBJ2-1; the D element might be TRBD1 or TRBD2, as each aligns at 6 bases. Material for sequencing was tumor tissue. The bases read TGCGCCAGCAGCCAAGTCCCCACCCGGAGGGGGGCCGATGAGCAGTTCTTC. Its translation reads: CASSQVPTRRGADEQFF.